The 3 T cell receptor beta chains listed next were all sequenced from one sample in a study of T cell responses to AZD1222 COVID-19 vaccine. Measured with immunoSEQ multiplex PCR; TCRdb has only the in-frame clones, and not every one. The sample shows around 100,000 clones, about 90% of them seen only once. The material was peripheral blood, obtained on day 0 of MenACWY control vaccination. These receptors all stem from an adult in good health.

The chain joins TRBV5-6 to TRBJ2-3, with 11 bases matching TRBD2. The germline V gene has CDR1 SGHDT and CDR2 YYEEEE. This CDR3 region has 16 residues. V shed 3 bases, J shed 6 bases, and the junction held 9 bases outside the gene matches. The DNA of the CDR3 is TGTGCCAGCAGCTCGGGACTAGCGGCCACTTCGGATACGCAGTATTTT. It yields the protein CASSSGLAATSDTQYF.

CDR3 coding DNA: TGCGCCAGCAGTGGCAGGGGGAGCACAGATACGCAGTATTTT. Translation: CASSGRGSTDTQYF. The rearrangement joins TRBV10-1 to TRBJ2-3, with 7 bases matching TRBD1. The trim removed 4 bases at V and 0 bases at J, leaving 1 base unmatched. In germline, CDR1 is WNHNN, CDR2 SYGVQD (reference sequence). CDR3 length equals 14 residues.

The chain links TRBV3-1 (or the pseudogene TRBV3-2) to TRBJ1-1; 7 bases agree with TRBD1. This CDR3 is 14 amino acids long. Germline V gives CDR1 LGHDT, CDR2 YNNKEL (reference sequence). Germline trimming cut 1 base from V and 6 bases from J; bases unmatched to any gene: 5. Here the CDR3 DNA reads TGTGCCAGCAGCCAAGCCGCCACAGGGGCTGAAGCTTTCTTT. Translated: CASSQAATGAEAFF.